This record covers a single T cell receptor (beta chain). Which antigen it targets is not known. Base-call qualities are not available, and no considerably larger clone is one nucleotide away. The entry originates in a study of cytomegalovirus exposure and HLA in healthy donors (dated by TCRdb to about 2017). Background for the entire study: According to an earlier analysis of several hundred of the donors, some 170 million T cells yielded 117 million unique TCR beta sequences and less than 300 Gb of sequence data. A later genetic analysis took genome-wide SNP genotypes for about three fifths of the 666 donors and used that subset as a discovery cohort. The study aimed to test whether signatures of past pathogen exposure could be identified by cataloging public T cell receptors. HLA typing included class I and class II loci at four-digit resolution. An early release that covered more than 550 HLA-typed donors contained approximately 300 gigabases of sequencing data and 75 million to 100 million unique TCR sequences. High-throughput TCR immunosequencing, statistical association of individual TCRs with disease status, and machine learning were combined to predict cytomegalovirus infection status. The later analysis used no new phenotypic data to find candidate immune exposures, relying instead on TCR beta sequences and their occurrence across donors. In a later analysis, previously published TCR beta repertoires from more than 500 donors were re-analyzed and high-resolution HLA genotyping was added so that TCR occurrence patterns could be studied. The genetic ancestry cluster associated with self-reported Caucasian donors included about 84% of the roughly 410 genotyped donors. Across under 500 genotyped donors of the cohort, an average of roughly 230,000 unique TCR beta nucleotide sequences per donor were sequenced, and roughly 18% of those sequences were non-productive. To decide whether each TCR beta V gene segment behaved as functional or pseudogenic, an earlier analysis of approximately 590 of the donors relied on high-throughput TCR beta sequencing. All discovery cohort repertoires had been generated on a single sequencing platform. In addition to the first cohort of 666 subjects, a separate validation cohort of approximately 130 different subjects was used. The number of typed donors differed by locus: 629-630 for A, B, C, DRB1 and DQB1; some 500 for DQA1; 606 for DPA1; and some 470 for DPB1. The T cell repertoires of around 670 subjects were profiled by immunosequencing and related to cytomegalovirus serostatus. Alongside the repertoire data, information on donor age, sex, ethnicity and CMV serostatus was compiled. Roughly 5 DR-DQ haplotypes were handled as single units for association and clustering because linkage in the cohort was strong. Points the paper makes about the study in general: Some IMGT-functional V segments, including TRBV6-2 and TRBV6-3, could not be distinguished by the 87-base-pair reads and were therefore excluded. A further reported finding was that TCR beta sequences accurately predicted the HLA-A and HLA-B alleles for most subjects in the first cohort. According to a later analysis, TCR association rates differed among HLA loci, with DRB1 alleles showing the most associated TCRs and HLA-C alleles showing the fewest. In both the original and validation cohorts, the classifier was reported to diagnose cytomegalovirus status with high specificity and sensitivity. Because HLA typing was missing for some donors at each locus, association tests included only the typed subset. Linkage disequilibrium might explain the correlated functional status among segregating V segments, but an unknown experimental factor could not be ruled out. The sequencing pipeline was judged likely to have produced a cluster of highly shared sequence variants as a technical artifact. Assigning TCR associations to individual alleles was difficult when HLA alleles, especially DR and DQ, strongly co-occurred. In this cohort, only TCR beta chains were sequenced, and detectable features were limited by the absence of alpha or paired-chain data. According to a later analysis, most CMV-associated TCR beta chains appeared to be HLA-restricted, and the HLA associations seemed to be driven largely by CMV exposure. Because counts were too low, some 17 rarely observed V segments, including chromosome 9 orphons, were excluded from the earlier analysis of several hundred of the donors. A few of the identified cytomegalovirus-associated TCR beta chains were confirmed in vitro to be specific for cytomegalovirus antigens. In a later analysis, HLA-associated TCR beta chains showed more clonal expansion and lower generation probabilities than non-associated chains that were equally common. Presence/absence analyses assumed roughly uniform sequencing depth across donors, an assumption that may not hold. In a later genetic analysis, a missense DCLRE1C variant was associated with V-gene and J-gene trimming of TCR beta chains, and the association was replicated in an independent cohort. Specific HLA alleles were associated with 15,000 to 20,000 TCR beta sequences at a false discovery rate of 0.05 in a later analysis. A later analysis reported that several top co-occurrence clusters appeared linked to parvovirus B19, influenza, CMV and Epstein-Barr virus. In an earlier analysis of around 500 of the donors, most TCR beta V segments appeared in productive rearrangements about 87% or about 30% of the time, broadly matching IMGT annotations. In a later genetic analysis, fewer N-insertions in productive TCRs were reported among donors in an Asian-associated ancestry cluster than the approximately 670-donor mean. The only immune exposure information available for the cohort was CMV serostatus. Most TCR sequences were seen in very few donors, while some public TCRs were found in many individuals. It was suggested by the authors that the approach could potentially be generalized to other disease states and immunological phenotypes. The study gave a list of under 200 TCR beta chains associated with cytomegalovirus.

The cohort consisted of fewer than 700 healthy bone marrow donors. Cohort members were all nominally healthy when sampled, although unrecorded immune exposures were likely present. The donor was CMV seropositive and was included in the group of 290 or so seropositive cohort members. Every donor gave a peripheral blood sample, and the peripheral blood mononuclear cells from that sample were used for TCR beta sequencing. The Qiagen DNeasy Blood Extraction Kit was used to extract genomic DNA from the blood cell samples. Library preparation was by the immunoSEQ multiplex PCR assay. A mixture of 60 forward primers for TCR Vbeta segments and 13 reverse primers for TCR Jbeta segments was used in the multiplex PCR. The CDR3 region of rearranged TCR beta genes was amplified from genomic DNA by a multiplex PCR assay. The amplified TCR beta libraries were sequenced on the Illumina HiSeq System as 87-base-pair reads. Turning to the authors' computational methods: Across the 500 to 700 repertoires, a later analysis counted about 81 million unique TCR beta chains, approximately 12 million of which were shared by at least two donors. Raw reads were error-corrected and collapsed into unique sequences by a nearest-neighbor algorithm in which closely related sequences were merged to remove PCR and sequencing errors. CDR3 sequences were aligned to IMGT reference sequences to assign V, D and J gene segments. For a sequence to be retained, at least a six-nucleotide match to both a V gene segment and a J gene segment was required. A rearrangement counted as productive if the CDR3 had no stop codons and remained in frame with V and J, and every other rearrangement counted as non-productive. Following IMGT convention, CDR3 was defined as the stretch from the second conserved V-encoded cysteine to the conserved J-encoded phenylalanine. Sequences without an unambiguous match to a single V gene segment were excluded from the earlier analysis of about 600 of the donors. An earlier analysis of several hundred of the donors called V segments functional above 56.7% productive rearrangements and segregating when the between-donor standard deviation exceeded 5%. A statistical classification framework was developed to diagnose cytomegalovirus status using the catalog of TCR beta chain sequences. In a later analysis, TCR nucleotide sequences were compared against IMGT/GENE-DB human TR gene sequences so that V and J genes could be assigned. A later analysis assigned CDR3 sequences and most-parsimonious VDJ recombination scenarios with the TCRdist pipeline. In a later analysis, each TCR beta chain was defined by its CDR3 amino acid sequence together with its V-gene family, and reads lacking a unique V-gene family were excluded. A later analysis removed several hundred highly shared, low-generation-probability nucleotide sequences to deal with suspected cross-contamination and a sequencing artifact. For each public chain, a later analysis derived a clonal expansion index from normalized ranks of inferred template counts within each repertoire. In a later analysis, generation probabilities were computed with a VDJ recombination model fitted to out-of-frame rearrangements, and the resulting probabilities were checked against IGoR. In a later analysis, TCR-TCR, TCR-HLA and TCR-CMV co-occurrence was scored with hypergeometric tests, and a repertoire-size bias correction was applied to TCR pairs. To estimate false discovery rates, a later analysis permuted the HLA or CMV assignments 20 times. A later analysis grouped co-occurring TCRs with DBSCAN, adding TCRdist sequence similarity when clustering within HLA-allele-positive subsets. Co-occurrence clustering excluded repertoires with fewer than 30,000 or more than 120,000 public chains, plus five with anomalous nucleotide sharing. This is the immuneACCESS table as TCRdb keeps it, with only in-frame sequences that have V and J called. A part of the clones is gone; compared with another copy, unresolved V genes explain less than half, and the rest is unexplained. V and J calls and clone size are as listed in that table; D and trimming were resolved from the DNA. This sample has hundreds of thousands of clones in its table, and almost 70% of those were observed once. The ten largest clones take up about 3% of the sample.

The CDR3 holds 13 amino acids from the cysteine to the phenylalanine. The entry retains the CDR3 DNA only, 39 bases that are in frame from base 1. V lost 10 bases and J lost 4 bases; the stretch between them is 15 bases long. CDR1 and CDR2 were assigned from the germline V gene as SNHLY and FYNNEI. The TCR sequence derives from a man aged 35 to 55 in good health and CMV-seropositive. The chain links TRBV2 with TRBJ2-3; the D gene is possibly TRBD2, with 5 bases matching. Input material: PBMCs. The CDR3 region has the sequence CATVPGYPDTQYF. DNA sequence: TGTGCCACCGTACCGGGGTACCCAGATACGCAGTATTTT. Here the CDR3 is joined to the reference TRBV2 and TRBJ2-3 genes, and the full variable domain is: EPEVTQTPSHQVTQMGQEVILRCVPISNHLYFYWYRQILGQKVEFLVSFYNNEISEKSEIFDDQFSVERPDGSNFTLKIRSTKLEDSAMYFCATVPGYPDTQYFGPGTRLTVL.